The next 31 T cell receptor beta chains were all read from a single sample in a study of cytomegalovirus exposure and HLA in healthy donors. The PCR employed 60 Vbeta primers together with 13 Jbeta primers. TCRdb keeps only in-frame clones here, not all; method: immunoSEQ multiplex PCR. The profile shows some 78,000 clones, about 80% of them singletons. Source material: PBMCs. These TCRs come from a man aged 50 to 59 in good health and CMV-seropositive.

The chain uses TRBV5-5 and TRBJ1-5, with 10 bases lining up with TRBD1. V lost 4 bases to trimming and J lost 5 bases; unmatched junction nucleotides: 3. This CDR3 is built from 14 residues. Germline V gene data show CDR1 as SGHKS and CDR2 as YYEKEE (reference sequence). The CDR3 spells CASSNGQGDQPQHF. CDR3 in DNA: TGTGCCAGCAGCAATGGACAGGGGGATCAGCCCCAGCATTTT.

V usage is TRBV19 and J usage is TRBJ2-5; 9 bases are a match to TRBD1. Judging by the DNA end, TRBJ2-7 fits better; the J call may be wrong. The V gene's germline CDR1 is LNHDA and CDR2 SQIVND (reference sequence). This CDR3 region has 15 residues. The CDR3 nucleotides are TGTGCCAGTAGTATTGGACAGGGGTGGCACTACGAGCAGTACTTC. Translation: CASSIGQGWHYEQYF.

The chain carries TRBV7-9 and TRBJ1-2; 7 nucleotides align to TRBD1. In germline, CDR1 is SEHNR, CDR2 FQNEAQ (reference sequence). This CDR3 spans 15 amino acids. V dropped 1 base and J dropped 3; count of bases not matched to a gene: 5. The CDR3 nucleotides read TGTGCCAGCAGCTTAGGGGGACAGAACCACTATGGCTACACCTTC. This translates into CASSLGGQNHYGYTF.

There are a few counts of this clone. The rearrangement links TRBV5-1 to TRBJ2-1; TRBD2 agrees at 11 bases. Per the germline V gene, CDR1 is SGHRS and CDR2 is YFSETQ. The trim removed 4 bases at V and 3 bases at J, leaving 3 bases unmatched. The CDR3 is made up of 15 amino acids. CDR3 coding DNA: TGCGCCAGCAGCCCGACTAGCGGGAACTACAATGAGCAGTTCTTC. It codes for CASSPTSGNYNEQFF.

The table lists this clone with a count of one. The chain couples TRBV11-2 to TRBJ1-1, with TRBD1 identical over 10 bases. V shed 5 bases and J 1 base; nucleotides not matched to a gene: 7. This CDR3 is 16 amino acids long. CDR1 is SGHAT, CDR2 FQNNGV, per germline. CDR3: CASSRQGAQPNTEAFF. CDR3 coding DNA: TGTGCCAGCAGCCGACAGGGGGCTCAACCGAACACTGAAGCTTTCTTT.

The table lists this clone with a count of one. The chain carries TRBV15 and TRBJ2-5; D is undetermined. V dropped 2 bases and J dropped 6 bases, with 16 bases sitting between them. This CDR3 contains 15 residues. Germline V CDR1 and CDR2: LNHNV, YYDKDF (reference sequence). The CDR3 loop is CATSRNFGATQTQYF. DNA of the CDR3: TGTGCCACCAGCAGAAACTTCGGAGCTACCCAGACCCAGTACTTC.

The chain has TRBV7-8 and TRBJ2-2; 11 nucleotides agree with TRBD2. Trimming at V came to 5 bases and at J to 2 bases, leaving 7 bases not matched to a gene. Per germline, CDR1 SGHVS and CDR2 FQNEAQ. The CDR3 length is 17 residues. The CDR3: CASSLLAGGPNTGELFF. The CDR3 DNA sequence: TGTGCCAGCAGCCTGTTAGCGGGAGGGCCAAACACCGGGGAGCTGTTTTTT.

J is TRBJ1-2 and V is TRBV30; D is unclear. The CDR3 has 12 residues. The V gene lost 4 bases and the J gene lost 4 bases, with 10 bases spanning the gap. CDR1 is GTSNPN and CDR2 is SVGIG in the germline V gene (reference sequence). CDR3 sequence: CAWNSLPYGYTF. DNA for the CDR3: TGTGCCTGGAACTCATTGCCCTATGGCTACACCTTC.

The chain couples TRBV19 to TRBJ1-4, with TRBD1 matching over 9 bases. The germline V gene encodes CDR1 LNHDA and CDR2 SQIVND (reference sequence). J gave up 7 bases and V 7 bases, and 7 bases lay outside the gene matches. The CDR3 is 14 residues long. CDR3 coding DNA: TGTGCCAGTAACCTCCGGGACAGGGCTGAAAAACTGTTTTTT. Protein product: CASNLRDRAEKLFF.

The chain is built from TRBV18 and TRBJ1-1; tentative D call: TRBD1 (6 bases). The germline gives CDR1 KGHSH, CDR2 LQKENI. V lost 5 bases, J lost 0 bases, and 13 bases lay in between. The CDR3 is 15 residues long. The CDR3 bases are TGTGCCAGCTCAAAACAGGGCGACATGAACACTGAAGCTTTCTTT. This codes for CASSKQGDMNTEAFF.

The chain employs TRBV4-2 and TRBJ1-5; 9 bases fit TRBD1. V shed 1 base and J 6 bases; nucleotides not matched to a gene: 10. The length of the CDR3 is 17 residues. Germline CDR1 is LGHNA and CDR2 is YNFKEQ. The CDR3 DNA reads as TGTGCCAGCAGCCAAGGTGGGAACACAGGGGGCCGTCAGCCCCAGCATTTT. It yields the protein CASSQGGNTGGRQPQHF.

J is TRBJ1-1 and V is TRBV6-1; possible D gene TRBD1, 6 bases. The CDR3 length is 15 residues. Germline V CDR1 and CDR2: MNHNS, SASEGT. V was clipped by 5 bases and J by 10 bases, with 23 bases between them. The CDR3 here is CASSNNRVKEFRAFF. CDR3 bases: TGTGCCAGCAGTAATAACAGGGTGAAAGAATTTCGAGCTTTCTTT.

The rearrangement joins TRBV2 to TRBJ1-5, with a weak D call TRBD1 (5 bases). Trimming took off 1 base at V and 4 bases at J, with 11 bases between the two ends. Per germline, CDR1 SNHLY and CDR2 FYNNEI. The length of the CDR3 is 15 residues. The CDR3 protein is CASSEVEGPNQPQHF. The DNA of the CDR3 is TGTGCCAGCAGTGAAGTGGAGGGGCCTAATCAGCCCCAGCATTTT. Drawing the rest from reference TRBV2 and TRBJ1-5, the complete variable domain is EPEVTQTPSHQVTQMGQEVILRCVPISNHLYFYWYRQILGQKVEFLVSFYNNEISEKSEIFDDQFSVERPDGSNFTLKIRSTKLEDSAMYFCASSEVEGPNQPQHFGDGTRLSIL.

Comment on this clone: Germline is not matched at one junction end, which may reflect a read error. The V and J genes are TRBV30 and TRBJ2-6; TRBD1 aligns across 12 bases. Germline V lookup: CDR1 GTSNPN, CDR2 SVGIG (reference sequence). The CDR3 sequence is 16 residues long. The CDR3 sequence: CARDRGRPSGANGLTF. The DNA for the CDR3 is TGTGCCCGGGACAGGGGGCGTCCCTCTGGGGCCAACGGCCTGACTTTC.

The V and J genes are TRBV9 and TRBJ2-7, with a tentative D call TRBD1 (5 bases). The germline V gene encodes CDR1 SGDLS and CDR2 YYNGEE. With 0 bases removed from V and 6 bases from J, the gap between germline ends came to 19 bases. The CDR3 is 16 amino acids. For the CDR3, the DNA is TGTGCCAGCAGCGTAGAAGGTTTAGTGGGGCGCGGCGAGCAGTACTTC. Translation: CASSVEGLVGRGEQYF.

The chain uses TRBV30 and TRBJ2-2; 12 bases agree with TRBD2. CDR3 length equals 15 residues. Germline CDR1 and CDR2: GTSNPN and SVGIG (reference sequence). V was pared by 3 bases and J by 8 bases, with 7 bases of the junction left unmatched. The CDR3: CAWSRLAGAGGELFF. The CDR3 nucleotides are TGTGCCTGGAGCCGACTAGCGGGAGCTGGAGGGGAGCTGTTTTTT.

The CDR3 DNA reads as TGTGCCATCAGTGGGAATGGACAGGGGGCCTACGAGCAGTACTTC. Amino acids: CAISGNGQGAYEQYF. The V gene is TRBV10-3, the J gene TRBJ2-7, with TRBD1 matching over 10 bases. The V gene's germline CDR1 is ENHRY and CDR2 SYGVKD. The CDR3 consists of 15 residues. The trim removed 4 bases at V and 2 bases at J, leaving 5 bases unmatched.

CDR3 bases: TGTGCCAGTAGTTTTCGGGTGAGAAACACCATATATTTT. Encoded protein: CASSFRVRNTIYF. The rearrangement uses TRBV19 and TRBJ1-3; D gene unclear. Trimming removed 5 bases at V and 5 bases at J, with 10 bases between. CDR3 length equals 13 residues. Germline values: CDR1 LNHDA, CDR2 SQIVND (reference sequence).

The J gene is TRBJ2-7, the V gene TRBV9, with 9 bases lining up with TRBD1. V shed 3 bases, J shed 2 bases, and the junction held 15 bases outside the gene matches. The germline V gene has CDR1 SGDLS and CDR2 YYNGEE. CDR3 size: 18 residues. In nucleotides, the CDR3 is TGTGCCAGCAGCGGAGAGGGGGTAAGGGACAGGGATCCCTACGAGCAGTACTTC. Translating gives CASSGEGVRDRDPYEQYF. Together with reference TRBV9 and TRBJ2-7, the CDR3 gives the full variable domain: DSGVTQTPKHLITATGQRVTLRCSPRSGDLSVYWYQQSLDQGLQFLIQYYNGEERAKGNILERFSAQQFPDLHSELNLSSLELGDSALYFCASSGEGVRDRDPYEQYFGPGTRLTVT.

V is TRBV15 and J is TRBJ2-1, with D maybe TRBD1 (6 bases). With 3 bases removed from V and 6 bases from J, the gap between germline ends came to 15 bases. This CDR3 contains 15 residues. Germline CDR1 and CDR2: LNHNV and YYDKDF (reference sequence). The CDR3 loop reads CATSRETGGGNEQFF. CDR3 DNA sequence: TGTGCCACCAGCAGGGAGACAGGAGGAGGCAATGAGCAGTTCTTC.

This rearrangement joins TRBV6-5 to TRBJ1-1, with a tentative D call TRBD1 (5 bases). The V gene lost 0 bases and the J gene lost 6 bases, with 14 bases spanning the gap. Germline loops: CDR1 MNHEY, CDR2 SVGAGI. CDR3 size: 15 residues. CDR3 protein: CASSYSSEGFPEAFF. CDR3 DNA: TGTGCCAGCAGTTACTCGTCGGAGGGGTTTCCTGAAGCTTTCTTT.

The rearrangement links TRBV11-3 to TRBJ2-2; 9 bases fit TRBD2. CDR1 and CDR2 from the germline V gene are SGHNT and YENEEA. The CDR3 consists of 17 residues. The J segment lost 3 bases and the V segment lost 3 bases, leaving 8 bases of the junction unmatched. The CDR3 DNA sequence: TGTGCCAGCAGCTTGGAATGGACTAGCGAGTACACCGGGGAGCTGTTTTTT. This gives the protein CASSLEWTSEYTGELFF.

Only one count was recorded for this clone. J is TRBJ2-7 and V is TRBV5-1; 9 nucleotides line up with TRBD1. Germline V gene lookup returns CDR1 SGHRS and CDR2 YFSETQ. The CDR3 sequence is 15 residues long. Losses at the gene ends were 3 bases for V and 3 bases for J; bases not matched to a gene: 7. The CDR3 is CASSSGQGIYYEQYF. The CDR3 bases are TGCGCCAGCAGCTCCGGACAGGGGATTTACTACGAGCAGTACTTC.

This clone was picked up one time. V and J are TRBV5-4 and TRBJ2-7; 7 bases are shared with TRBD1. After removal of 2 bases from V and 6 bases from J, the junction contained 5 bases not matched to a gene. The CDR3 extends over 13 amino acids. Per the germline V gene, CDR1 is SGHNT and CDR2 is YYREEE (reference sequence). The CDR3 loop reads CASSFGQDREQYF. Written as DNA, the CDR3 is TGTGCCAGCAGCTTTGGACAGGACCGCGAGCAGTACTTC.

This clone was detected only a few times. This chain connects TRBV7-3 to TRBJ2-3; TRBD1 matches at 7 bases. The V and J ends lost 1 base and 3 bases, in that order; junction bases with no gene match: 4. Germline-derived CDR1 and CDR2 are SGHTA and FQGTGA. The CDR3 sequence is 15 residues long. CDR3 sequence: CASSLRGGITDTQYF. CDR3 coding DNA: TGTGCCAGCAGCTTAAGAGGGGGCATAACAGATACGCAGTATTTT.

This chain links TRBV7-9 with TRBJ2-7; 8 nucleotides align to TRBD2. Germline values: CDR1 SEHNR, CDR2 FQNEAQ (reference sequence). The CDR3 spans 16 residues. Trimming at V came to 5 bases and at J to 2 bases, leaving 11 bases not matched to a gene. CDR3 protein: CASSQGTGTSTYEQYF. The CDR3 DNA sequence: TGTGCCAGCAGCCAGGGGACCGGGACTAGTACCTACGAGCAGTACTTC.

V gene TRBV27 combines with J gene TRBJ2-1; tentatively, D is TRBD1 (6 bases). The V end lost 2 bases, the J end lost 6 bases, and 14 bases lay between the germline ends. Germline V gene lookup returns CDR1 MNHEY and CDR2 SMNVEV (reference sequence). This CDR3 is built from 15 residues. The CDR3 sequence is CASSLRTGPGNEQFF. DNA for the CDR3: TGTGCCAGCAGTTTACGCACAGGGCCCGGCAATGAGCAGTTCTTC.

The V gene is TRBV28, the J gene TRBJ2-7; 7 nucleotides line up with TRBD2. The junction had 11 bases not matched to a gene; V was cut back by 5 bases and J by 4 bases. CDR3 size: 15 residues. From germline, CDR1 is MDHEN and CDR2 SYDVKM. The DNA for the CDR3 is TGTGCCAGCAGTCTCCTTAGCGGGCCCGGTTACGAGCAGTACTTC. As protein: CASSLLSGPGYEQYF.

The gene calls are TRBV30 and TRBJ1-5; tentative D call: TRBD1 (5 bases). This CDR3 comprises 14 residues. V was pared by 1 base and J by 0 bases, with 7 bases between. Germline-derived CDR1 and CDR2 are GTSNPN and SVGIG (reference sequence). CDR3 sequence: CAWSAGYSNQPQHF. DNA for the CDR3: TGTGCCTGGAGTGCAGGGTATAGCAATCAGCCCCAGCATTTT.

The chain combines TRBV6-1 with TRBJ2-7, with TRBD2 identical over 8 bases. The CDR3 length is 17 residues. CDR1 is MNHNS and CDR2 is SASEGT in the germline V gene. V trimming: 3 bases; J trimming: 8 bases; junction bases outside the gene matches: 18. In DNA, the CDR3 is TGTGCCAGCAGTGAGAGAGGGGGAGGGCAACTAGCGGAAAAGCAGTACTTC. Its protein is CASSERGGGQLAEKQYF.

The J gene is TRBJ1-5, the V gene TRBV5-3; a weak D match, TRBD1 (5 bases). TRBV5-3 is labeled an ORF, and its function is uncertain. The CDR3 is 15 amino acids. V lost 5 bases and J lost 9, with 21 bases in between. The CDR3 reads CARRRYKGAQRPQHF. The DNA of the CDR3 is TGTGCCAGAAGACGTTATAAAGGGGCACAAAGGCCCCAGCATTTT.